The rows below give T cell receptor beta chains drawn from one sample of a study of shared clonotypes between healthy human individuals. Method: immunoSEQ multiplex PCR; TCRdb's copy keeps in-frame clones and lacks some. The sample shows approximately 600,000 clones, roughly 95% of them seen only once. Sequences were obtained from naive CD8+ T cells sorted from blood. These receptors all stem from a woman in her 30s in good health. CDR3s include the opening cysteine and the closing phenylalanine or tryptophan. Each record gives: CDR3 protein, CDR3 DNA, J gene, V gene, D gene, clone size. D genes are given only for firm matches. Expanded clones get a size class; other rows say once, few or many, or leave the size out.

CDR3 protein: CASSPIFNEQFF
CDR3 DNA: TGTGCCAGCAGCCCAATCTTCAATGAGCAGTTCTTC
J gene: TRBJ2-1
V gene: TRBV5-8
D gene: -
clone size: -

CDR3 protein: CASSISTGIAYEQYF
CDR3 DNA: TGTGCCAGTAGTATATCTACAGGGATAGCCTACGAGCAGTACTTC
J gene: TRBJ2-7
V gene: TRBV19
D gene: -
clone size: -

CDR3 protein: CSAEVGYEQYF
CDR3 DNA: TGCAGTGCCGAGGTGGGGTACGAGCAGTACTTC
J gene: TRBJ2-7
V gene: TRBV20-1
D gene: -
clone size: once

CDR3 protein: CASSRGQMNTEAFF
CDR3 DNA: TGTGCCAGTAGTAGGGGACAAATGAACACTGAAGCTTTCTTT
J gene: TRBJ1-1
V gene: TRBV19
D gene: -
clone size: -

CDR3 protein: CASSLNPTARSDEQYF
CDR3 DNA: TGTGCCAGCAGCCTCAACCCGACAGCTCGATCGGACGAGCAGTACTTC
J gene: TRBJ2-7
V gene: TRBV5-8
D gene: -
clone size: -

CDR3 protein: CASSAGTGIGTYEQYF
CDR3 DNA: TGTGCCAGCAGTGCCGGGACAGGGATCGGTACCTACGAGCAGTACTTC
J gene: TRBJ2-7
V gene: TRBV6-1
D gene: TRBD1
clone size: -

CDR3 protein: CASSLKGQPQHF
CDR3 DNA: TGTGCCAGCAGCTTAAAGGGGCAGCCCCAGCATTTT
J gene: TRBJ1-5
V gene: TRBV7-9
D gene: -
clone size: few

CDR3 protein: CASRKGEPMGNEQFF
CDR3 DNA: TGTGCCAGCAGGAAAGGGGAACCGATGGGGAATGAGCAGTTCTTC
J gene: TRBJ2-1
V gene: TRBV6-5
D gene: -
clone size: -

CDR3 protein: CASIVWRGNEQFF
CDR3 DNA: TGTGCCAGCATAGTCTGGAGGGGGAATGAGCAGTTCTTC
J gene: TRBJ2-1
V gene: TRBV2
D gene: -
clone size: -

CDR3 protein: CASSVTGSADTQYF
CDR3 DNA: TGTGCCAGCAGTGTTACAGGGTCCGCAGATACGCAGTATTTT
J gene: TRBJ2-3
V gene: TRBV6-4
D gene: -
clone size: -

CDR3 protein: CASSYGEGLPYEQYF
CDR3 DNA: TGTGCCAGCAGTTACGGGGAGGGCCTACCGTACGAGCAGTACTTC
J gene: TRBJ2-7
V gene: TRBV6-6
D gene: TRBD2
clone size: -

CDR3 protein: CATGLGTGAYEQYF
CDR3 DNA: TGTGCCACCGGGCTGGGGACAGGTGCCTACGAGCAGTACTTC
J gene: TRBJ2-7
V gene: TRBV15
D gene: TRBD1
clone size: -

CDR3 protein: CASSSGQGAIYEQYF
CDR3 DNA: TGTGCCAGTAGTTCGGGACAGGGGGCAATCTACGAGCAGTACTTC
J gene: TRBJ2-7
V gene: TRBV19
D gene: TRBD1
clone size: -

CDR3 protein: CASSHSLAGGGDTQYF
CDR3 DNA: TGTGCCAGCAGCCACAGTTTGGCGGGAGGGGGAGATACGCAGTATTTT
J gene: TRBJ2-3
V gene: TRBV7-6
D gene: TRBD2
clone size: -

CDR3 protein: CASTSGFQDEQYF
CDR3 DNA: TGCGCCAGCACATCAGGGTTCCAGGACGAGCAGTACTTC
J gene: TRBJ2-7
V gene: TRBV10-2
D gene: -
clone size: -

CDR3 protein: CASSLRDSYNEQFF
CDR3 DNA: TGTGCCAGCAGCTTGCGCGACTCCTACAATGAGCAGTTCTTC
J gene: TRBJ2-1
V gene: TRBV5-4
D gene: -
clone size: -

CDR3 protein: CASSPWLAYNEQFF
CDR3 DNA: TGTGCCAGTAGCCCCTGGTTGGCCTACAATGAGCAGTTCTTC
J gene: TRBJ2-1
V gene: TRBV19
D gene: -
clone size: -

CDR3 protein: CADEYPPYNEQFF
CDR3 DNA: TGTGCCGACGAATACCCCCCATACAATGAGCAGTTCTTC
J gene: TRBJ2-1
V gene: TRBV2
D gene: -
clone size: -

CDR3 protein: CASSQITADTEAFF
CDR3 DNA: TGTGCCAGCAGCCAAATAACAGCGGACACTGAAGCTTTCTTT
J gene: TRBJ1-1
V gene: TRBV5-6
D gene: -
clone size: -

CDR3 protein: CASSPTGQSYEQYF
CDR3 DNA: TGCGCCAGCAGCCCGACCGGACAGTCCTACGAGCAGTACTTC
J gene: TRBJ2-7
V gene: TRBV5-1
D gene: -
clone size: -

CDR3 protein: CASSIGDRPYGYTF
CDR3 DNA: TGTGCCAGTAGTATAGGGGACAGGCCATATGGCTACACCTTC
J gene: TRBJ1-2
V gene: TRBV19
D gene: TRBD1
clone size: -

CDR3 protein: CASSSTDSSYEQYF
CDR3 DNA: TGTGCCAGCAGCTCTACAGACAGCTCCTACGAGCAGTACTTC
J gene: TRBJ2-7
V gene: TRBV5-4
D gene: -
clone size: -

CDR3 protein: CASSGNTGELFF
CDR3 DNA: TGTGCCAGCAGTGGAAACACCGGGGAGCTGTTTTTT
J gene: TRBJ2-2
V gene: TRBV6-5
D gene: -
clone size: -

CDR3 protein: CAISGQGDSYEQYF
CDR3 DNA: TGTGCCATCAGTGGACAGGGGGACTCCTACGAGCAGTACTTC
J gene: TRBJ2-7
V gene: TRBV10-3
D gene: TRBD1
clone size: -

CDR3 protein: CASSVADRSYEQYF
CDR3 DNA: TGTGCCAGCAGCGTAGCGGACAGATCCTACGAGCAGTACTTC
J gene: TRBJ2-7
V gene: TRBV9
D gene: -
clone size: -

CDR3 protein: CASSLVTSDEQYF
CDR3 DNA: TGTGCCAGCAGCTTAGTTACTAGCGACGAGCAGTACTTC
J gene: TRBJ2-7
V gene: TRBV7-6
D gene: TRBD2
clone size: -

CDR3 protein: CATKGLVGRNTGELFF
CDR3 DNA: TGTGCCACCAAAGGTTTGGTGGGCAGGAACACCGGGGAGCTGTTTTTT
J gene: TRBJ2-2
V gene: TRBV2
D gene: -
clone size: -

CDR3 protein: CASSLGTSRTYEQYF
CDR3 DNA: TGTGCCAGCAGCTTAGGGACTAGCAGGACCTACGAGCAGTACTTC
J gene: TRBJ2-7
V gene: TRBV11-3
D gene: TRBD2
clone size: -

CDR3 protein: CASSSAGDATEAFF
CDR3 DNA: TGTGCCAGCAGCTCCGCAGGGGATGCAACTGAAGCTTTCTTT
J gene: TRBJ1-1
V gene: TRBV13
D gene: -
clone size: -